Reported below is one TCR beta chain. No antigen is known for it. Base qualities are not recorded, but no much larger clone differs from it by a single base. The immunoSEQ Assay, a bias-controlled multiplex PCR, was used to amplify TCRbeta CDR3 regions from genomic DNA. In the paper's pipeline: The number of nucleated cells in each sample was estimated from the amplification of reference gene primers within the assay. To quantify the absolute abundance of each unique TCRbeta CDR3 rearrangement, sequence reads were collapsed and filtered. For each sample, productive Simpson clonality was calculated as the square root of Simpson's diversity index across productive rearrangements. What TCRdb holds here is the immuneACCESS table cut down to in-frame rearrangements. Part of the clones is not present; checked against another copy, under half of the missing clones reflect an unresolved V gene, and the others are unexplained. The V and J calls and the clone size are those of that table, but D and trimming were determined from the DNA. For this sample there are some 87,000 clones; about 92% appear just once. The top ten constitute about 6.6% of the sample.

Germline trimming: 5 bases from V, 2 bases from J; junction bases outside gene matches: 11. Measured from the cysteine to the phenylalanine, the CDR3 is 17 residues long. Of all the DNA, just the CDR3 is kept, 51 bases in frame from base 1. CDR1 MNHEY and CDR2 SVGEGT are derived from the germline V gene. Each collaborating institution followed its own protocols to collect whole blood in K2EDTA tubes. For TCRbeta analysis, collaborators shipped samples as frozen whole blood, isolated PBMCs, or DNA extracted from either of those sample types. These data come from a study of blood T cell repertoires in COVID-19 (dated by TCRdb to about 2020). Context from the whole study: Collaborator samples came from the United States, Italy and Spain and covered acute and convalescent phases of COVID-19. A freely available public database, intended as a resource for researchers studying the immune response to SARS-CoV-2, is where the repertoires were released. Deeply sampled blood TCRbeta repertoires from subjects exposed to, actively infected with, or recovered from COVID-19 were included in the dataset. Where available, HLA class I and class II types were obtained from metadata supplied by the sample provider rather than from assay-based typing. The material from the prospective study consisted of cDNA or gDNA derived from T cells, B-cell-depleted T cells, or PBMCs. Nearly every sample came with metadata listing a de-identified subject ID, COVID-19 status, age in years and sex. Samples came from the ongoing ImmuneRACE study (first 160 participants) plus 1,254 subjects from 6 global collaborators.

The investigation overall reported the following: The quantity of clinical and demographic metadata differed by source and by participant and was supplied without curation.

The sample taken for sequencing was peripheral blood. Here the chain combines TRBV6-2 or TRBV6-3 and TRBJ1-1; 10 central bases correspond to TRBD1. The TCR comes from a woman aged 55-69 years with active COVID-19. The encoded CDR3 is CASSITGTGEANTEAFF. The DNA reads TGTGCCAGCAGTATAACCGGGACAGGGGAAGCAAACACTGAAGCTTTCTTT.